This TCR beta chain stems from a study of tumor-infiltrating T cells and Merkel cell polyomavirus (dated 2017 in TCRdb). About the investigation overall: The study examined CD8+ T cells specific for the Merkel cell polyomavirus KLL epitope in Merkel cell carcinoma patients. Most whole-tumor samples were obtained as 25-micron curls cut from formalin-fixed, paraffin-embedded tissue blocks. In around 14 samples, KLL-tetramer-sorted cells taken from blood or tumor-infiltrating lymphocytes underwent TRB sequencing, as did about eleven matched whole-tumor samples. Patients came in at different disease stages and had a median follow-up of about 3 years, ranging from roughly 1.1 to 6.0 years. In the whole study, one tumor sample was a frozen nodal tumor digest, and another tumor sample was a flash-frozen core biopsy of a metastasis. Varied, non-standardized therapies, including chemotherapy, radiation and immunotherapies, were received by the patients. Study-wide conclusions, independent of this receptor: Significantly improved MCC-specific survival was associated with a higher fraction of KLL-specific T cells within tumors (roughly 1.9-18% versus about 0-0.15%). A significant MCC-specific survival advantage (P = 0.0051) was associated with tumors having more unique KLL-specific clonotypes (roughly 5-110 vs 0-3). The small sample size of the study (n of about twelve patients) is recognized as a limitation. KLL-specific TRB repertoires were diverse and largely private, with only one public clonotype among 380 or so unique sequences, shared by two patients. Because the study covered only a single viral epitope, T cells targeting other Merkel cell polyomavirus epitopes were not captured.

In the case of this clone: Its antigen has not been determined. Per-base qualities were not stored, and no clone one base away is much larger.

By immunohistochemistry, the tumors of all patients showed robust positive staining for Merkel cell polyomavirus Large T antigen. About twelve Merkel cell carcinoma patients were included, each with robust KLL-tetramer+ populations (above 0.04% of CD8+ T cells) in blood and/or cultured TIL. Every patient was Caucasian, and patient ages had a median of 65 years and ranged from 50 to 77 years. Lymph node tumors were analyzed for patients with unknown primaries who presented with nodal disease, or when there was not enough primary tissue. Compared with germline, V lacks 1 base and J lacks 1 base; bases without a gene match: 5. Via the germline V gene, CDR1 is LGHNA and CDR2 YSLEER. Inclusive of the bounding cysteine and phenylalanine, the CDR3 is 16 residues long. This entry keeps only the CDR3 DNA: 48 bases, framed from base 1. The library was prepared using the immunoSEQ multiplex PCR assay. Genomic DNA extraction, TRB sequencing and normalization were carried out by Adaptive Biotechnologies (Seattle, WA). In the authors' own workflow: Clonality was calculated as one minus the Shannon entropy of productive TRB sequences, normalized by log2 of unique productive sequences. KLL-specific clonotypes in tumors were identified by matching TCRbeta CDR3 amino acid sequences with those from each patient's tetramer-sorted sample. The immuneACCESS repertoire file appears here via TCRdb, limited to in-frame rearrangements. These files lack a portion of the clones; in checked studies, under half of the deficit traces to unresolved V genes, and the cause of the others is not known. Clonal size and the V and J genes are those of that table, whereas D and trimming came from the DNA. The sample profile shows more than 20,000 clones; approximately 90% of them were found once. The leading ten clones occupy roughly 3% of the sample.

Sequencing used lymph node tissue. This sequence uses TRBV4-3 and TRBJ1-2; 8 of the junction bases match TRBD1. This clonotype was sampled from a man aged 50-60 years with Merkel cell carcinoma. The nucleotide sequence is given as TGCGCCAGCAGCCAAGTCGGGACAGGAGATAACTATGGCTACACCTTC. It codes for CASSQVGTGDNYGYTF.